This T cell receptor (beta chain) was obtained from a study of PD-L1 blockade in urothelial cancer. The wider study: Male patients with bladder-origin urothelial cancer numbered about 90% of the roughly 30.

V lost 3 bases, J lost 6 bases, and 8 bases stayed unmatched. The germline V gene has CDR1 KGHSH and CDR2 LQKENI. The CDR3 totals 15 residues. Worth noting for this clone: No antigen is known for it.

TCRdb keeps only in-frame clones here, not all; method: immunoSEQ multiplex PCR. Of 50,000 to 60,000 clones listed, around 84% are singletons. Points from the study as a whole: Below-median pretreatment blood TCR clonality was a predictor of better survival.

This TCR was recovered from a man in his forties or fifties with urothelial cancer. Source: PBMCs, taken around atezolizumab (anti-PD-L1) treatment. The chain has TRBV18 and TRBJ2-1, with 7 nucleotides matching TRBD2. In DNA form, the CDR3 reads TGTGCCAGCTCACCGGGGGGAGGGCCGGCCAATGAGCAGTTCTTC. It is translated as CASSPGGGPANEQFF.